This entry concerns a single T cell receptor (beta chain). The repertoire was sequenced with immunoSEQ multiplex PCR; TCRdb's copy has only in-frame clones and lacks some. The sample yields about 150,000 clones, approximately 93% seen once. This entry comes from a study of control samples from healthy donors and cancer patients. CDR3 length: 12 amino acids. Germline lookup yields CDR1 SQVTM and CDR2 ANQGSEA. The V end was cut by 3 bases, the J end by 5 bases, with 11 bases between. The V call is TRBV29-1, the J call TRBJ2-7, with D perhaps TRBD2 (6 bases). The sequence was obtained from a man aged 50 to 59 in good health. Sequences were obtained from blood. CDR3 sequence reads: CSVDGGFHEQYF. The CDR3 DNA reads TGCAGCGTTGACGGGGGTTTCCACGAGCAGTACTTC.